This TCR beta chain comes out of a study of OX40 agonist ivuxolimab in advanced cancers. For the study at large: Ivuxolimab, an antibody acting as an agonist of OX40 (CD134), was used to treat patients. A mean age of around 66 years, range about 23 to 80, was recorded, and approximately 79% were male.

Findings and caveats of the study: Clones of CD4+ and CD8+ blood T cells grew by week 6 at doses of 0.1 to 3.0 mg/kg.

Points on this clone: Its target is unknown.

Clones were read by immunoSEQ multiplex PCR, and TCRdb kept only the in-frame ones, dropping some. Of just under 65,000 clones in the sample, less than 95% were seen once. The CDR3 length is 16 residues. Trimming cost V 0 bases and J 3 bases; bases outside gene matches: 5. Germline CDR1 and CDR2: MGHRA and YSYEKL. This clonotype originated in an adult with an advanced solid tumor such as melanoma, head and neck, liver or kidney cancer. This specimen consisted of CD4+ or CD8+ T cells sorted from blood, obtained in a trial of the OX40 agonist ivuxolimab. V and J are TRBV4-1 and TRBJ2-3, with 8 bases lining up with TRBD2. The CDR3 region is CASSQDQAGVTDTQYF. CDR3 DNA sequence: TGCGCCAGCAGCCAAGATCAAGCGGGAGTTACAGATACGCAGTATTTT.